This T cell receptor beta chain was sequenced for a study of blood T cell repertoires in COVID-19 (dated by TCRdb to 2020 to 2021). For context, the study as a whole: Samples from collaborators originated in the United States, Italy and Spain and spanned both the acute and convalescent phases of COVID-19. The material from the prospective study consisted of cDNA or gDNA derived from T cells, B-cell-depleted T cells, or PBMCs. Subjects who had been exposed to COVID-19, were actively infected with it, or had recovered from it provided the deeply sampled blood TCRbeta repertoires that made up the dataset. The repertoires were made available in a free public database intended to serve as a resource for research on the immune response to SARS-CoV-2. The samples were drawn from two sources: the first 160 participants of the ongoing ImmuneRACE study, and 1,200 or so subjects contributed by 6 global collaborators. Sample metadata almost always included a de-identified subject ID, COVID-19 status, age in years and sex. Where HLA class I and class II types were available, the types were taken from metadata supplied by the sample provider, not from assay-based typing. Broad study findings and their caveats: Clinical and demographic metadata were provided uncurated, with the amount varying by source and participant.

TCRbeta CDR3 regions were amplified from genomic DNA using the immunoSEQ Assay, a bias-controlled multiplex PCR. The authors' analysis ran thus. Within the assay, amplification of reference gene primers was used to estimate how many nucleated cells each sample contained. To quantify the absolute abundance of each unique TCRbeta CDR3 rearrangement, sequence reads were collapsed and filtered. For each sample, productive Simpson clonality was calculated by taking the square root of Simpson's diversity index across productive rearrangements. The immuneACCESS repertoire file appears here via TCRdb, limited to in-frame rearrangements. These files lack a portion of the clones; in checked studies, under half of the deficit traces to unresolved V genes, and the cause of the others is not known. V and J calls and clone size come straight from that table; D and trimming were deduced from the DNA. For this sample the table gives about 150,000 clones, of which over 75% were detected only once. 2.5% to 3.5% of the sample belongs to the ten largest clones.

CDR1 and CDR2 were assigned from the germline V gene as SGDLS and YYNGEE. The CDR3 has 16 amino acids, counting the end cysteine and phenylalanine. Just the 48-base CDR3 DNA is kept, in frame starting at base 1. V has 7 bases trimmed and J has 5 bases trimmed; junction bases matching no gene number 13. Remarks on this clone: The target of this receptor is not known. No much larger clone exists at a distance of one base, and base qualities are not known.

Each collaborating institution followed its own protocols to collect whole blood in K2EDTA tubes. Collaborator samples were shipped for TCRbeta analysis as frozen whole blood, isolated PBMCs, or DNA extracted from either sample type. The rearranged chain carries TRBV9 and TRBJ2-2, with TRBD2 matching 8 junction bases. The specimen sequenced was peripheral blood. This clonotype was sampled from a woman in her sixties with active COVID-19. Read as DNA, the sequence is TGTGCCAGCTCAAAGGTACCAGCGGGAGTAACCGGGGAGCTGTTTTTT. This codes for CASSKVPAGVTGELFF.